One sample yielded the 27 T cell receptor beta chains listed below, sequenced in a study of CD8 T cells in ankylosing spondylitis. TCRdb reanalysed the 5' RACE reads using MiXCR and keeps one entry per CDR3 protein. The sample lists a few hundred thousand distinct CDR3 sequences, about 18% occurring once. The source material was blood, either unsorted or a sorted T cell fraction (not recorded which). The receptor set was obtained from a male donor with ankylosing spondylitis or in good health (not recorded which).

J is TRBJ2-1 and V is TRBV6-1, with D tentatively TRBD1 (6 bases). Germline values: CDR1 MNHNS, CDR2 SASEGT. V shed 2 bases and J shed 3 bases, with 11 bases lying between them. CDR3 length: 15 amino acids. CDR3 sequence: CASSEKQGGYNEQFF. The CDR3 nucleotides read TGTGCCAGCAGTGAAAAGCAAGGGGGCTACAATGAGCAGTTCTTC.

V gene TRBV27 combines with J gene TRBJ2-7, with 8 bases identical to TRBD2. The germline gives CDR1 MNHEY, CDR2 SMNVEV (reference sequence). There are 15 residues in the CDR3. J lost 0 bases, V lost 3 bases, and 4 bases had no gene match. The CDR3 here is CASSFLREASYEQYF. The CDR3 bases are TGTGCCAGCAGTTTCTTGCGGGAGGCCTCCTACGAGCAGTACTTC.

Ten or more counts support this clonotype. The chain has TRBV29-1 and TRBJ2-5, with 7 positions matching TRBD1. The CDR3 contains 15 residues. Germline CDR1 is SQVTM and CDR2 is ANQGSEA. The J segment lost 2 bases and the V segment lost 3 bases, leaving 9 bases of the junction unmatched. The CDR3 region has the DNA TGCAGCGTTGAGTCCGACAGGGTAGAACAAGAGACCCAGTACTTC. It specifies CSVESDRVEQETQYF.

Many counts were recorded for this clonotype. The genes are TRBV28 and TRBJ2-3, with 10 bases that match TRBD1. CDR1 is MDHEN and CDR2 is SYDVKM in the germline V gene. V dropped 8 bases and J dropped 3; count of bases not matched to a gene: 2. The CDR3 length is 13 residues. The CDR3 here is CASRDRGTDTQYF. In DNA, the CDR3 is TGTGCCAGCCGGGACAGGGGAACAGATACGCAGTATTTT.

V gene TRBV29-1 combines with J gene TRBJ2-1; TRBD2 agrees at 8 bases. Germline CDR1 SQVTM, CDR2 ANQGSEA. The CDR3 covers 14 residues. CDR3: CCAGGGASYNEQFF. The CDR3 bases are TGCTGCGCCGGGGGGGGAGCCTCCTACAATGAGCAGTTCTTC.

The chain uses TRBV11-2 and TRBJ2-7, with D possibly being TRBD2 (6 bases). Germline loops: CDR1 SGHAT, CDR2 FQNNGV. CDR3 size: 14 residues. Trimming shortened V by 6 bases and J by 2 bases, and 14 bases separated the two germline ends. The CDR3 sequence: CASRGEGGPYEQYF. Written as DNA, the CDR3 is TGTGCCAGCAGGGGAGAGGGAGGCCCCTACGAGCAGTACTTC.

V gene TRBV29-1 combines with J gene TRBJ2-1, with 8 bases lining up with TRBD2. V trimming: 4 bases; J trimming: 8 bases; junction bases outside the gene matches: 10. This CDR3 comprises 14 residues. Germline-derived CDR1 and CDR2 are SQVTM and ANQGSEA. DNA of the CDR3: TGCAGCGTTGTGACTAGCGAAACCGTTGATGAGCAGTTCTTC. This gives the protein CSVVTSETVDEQFF.

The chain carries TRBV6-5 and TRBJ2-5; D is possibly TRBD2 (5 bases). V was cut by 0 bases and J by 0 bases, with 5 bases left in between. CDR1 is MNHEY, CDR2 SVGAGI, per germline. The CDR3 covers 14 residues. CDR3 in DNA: TGTGCCAGCAGTTACTCCGGGGACCAAGAGACCCAGTACTTC. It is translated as CASSYSGDQETQYF.

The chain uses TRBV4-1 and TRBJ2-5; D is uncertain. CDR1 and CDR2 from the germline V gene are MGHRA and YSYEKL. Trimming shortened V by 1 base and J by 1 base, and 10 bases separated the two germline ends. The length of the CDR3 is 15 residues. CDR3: CASSQVAEPQETQYF. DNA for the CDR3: TGCGCCAGCAGCCAAGTGGCGGAACCCCAAGAGACCCAGTACTTC.

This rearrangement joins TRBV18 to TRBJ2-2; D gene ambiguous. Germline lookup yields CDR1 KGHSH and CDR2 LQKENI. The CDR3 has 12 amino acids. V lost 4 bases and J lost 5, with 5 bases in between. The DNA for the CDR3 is TGTGCCAGCTCACGAAAGACCGGGGAGCTGTTTTTT. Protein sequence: CASSRKTGELFF.

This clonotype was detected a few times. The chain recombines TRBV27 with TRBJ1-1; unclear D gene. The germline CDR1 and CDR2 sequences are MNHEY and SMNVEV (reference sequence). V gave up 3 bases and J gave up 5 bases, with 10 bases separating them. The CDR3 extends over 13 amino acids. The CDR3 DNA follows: TGTGCCAGCAGTTTCACCTTGGGGACTGAAGCTTTCTTT. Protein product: CASSFTLGTEAFF.

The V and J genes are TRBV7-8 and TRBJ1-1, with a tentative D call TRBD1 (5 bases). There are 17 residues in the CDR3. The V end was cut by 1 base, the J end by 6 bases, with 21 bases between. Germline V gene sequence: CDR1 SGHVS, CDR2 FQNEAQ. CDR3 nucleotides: TGTGCCAGCAGCTTAGTTGGTACAGAGGCTCTAGGGGCTGAAGCTTTCTTT. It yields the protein CASSLVGTEALGAEAFF.

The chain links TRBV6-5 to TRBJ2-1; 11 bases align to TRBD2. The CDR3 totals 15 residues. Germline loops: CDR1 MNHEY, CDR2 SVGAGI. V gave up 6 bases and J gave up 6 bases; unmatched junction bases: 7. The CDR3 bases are TGTGCCAGCAGCTTAACCGGGACTAGCGGCAATGAGCAGTTCTTC. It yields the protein CASSLTGTSGNEQFF.

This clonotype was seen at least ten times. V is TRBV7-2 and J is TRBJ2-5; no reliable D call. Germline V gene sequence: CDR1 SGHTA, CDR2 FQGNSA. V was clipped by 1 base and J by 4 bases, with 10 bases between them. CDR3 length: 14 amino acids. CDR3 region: CASSLGGMRETQYF. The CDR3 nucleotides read TGTGCCAGCAGCTTAGGCGGAATGAGAGAGACCCAGTACTTC. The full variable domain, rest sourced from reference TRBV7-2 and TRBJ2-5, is GAGVSQSPSNKVTEKGKDVELRCDPISGHTALYWYRQSLGQGLEFLIYFQGNSAPDKSGLPSDRFSAERTGGSVSTLTIQRTQQEDSAVYLCASSLGGMRETQYFGPGTRLLVL.

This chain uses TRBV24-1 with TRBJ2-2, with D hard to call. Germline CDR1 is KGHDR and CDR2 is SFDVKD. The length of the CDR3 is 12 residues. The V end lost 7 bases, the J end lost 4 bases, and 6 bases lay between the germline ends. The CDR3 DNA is TGTGCCACCAGGGGAATCACCGGGGAGCTGTTTTTT. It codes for CATRGITGELFF.

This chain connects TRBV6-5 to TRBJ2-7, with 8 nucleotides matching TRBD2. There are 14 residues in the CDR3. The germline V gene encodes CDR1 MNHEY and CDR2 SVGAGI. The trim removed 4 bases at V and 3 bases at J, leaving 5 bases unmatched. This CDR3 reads CASSFGGEVYEQYF. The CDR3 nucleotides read TGTGCCAGCAGTTTCGGGGGGGAAGTCTACGAGCAGTACTTC.

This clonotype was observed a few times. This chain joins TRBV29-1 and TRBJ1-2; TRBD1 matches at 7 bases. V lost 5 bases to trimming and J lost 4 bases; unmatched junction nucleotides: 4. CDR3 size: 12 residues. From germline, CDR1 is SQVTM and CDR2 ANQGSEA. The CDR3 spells CSVMGDSYGYTF. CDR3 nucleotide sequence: TGCAGCGTTATGGGGGACAGCTATGGCTACACCTTC.

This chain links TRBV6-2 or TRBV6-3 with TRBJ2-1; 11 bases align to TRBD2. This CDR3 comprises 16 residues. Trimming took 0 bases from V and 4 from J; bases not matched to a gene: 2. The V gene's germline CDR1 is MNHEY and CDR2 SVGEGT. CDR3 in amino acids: CASSYSRTSGYNEQFF. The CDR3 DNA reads TGTGCCAGCAGTTACTCACGGACTAGCGGGTACAATGAGCAGTTCTTC.

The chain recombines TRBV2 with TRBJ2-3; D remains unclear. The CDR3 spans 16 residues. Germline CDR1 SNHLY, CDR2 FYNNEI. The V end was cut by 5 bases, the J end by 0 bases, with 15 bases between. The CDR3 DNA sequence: TGTGCCAGCAGTAACGAACAGACCTCTAGCACAGATACGCAGTATTTT. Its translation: CASSNEQTSSTDTQYF.

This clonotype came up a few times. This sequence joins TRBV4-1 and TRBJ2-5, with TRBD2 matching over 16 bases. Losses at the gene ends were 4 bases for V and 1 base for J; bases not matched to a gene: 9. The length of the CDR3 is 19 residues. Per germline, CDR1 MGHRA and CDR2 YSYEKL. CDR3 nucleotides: TGCGCCAGCAGCCCCGGTCCCGGGACTAGCGGGAGGGCCCAAGAGACCCAGTACTTC. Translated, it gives CASSPGPGTSGRAQETQYF.

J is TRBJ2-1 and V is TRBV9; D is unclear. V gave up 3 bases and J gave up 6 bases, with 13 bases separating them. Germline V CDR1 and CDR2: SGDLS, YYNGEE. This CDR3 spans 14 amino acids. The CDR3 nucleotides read TGTGCCAGCAGCGCGACGCTGCCCAGCAATGAGCAGTTCTTC. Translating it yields CASSATLPSNEQFF.

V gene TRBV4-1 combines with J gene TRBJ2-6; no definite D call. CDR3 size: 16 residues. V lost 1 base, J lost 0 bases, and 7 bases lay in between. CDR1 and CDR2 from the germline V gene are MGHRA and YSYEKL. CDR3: CASSQGLNSGANVLTF. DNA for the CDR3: TGCGCCAGCAGCCAAGGATTAAACTCTGGGGCCAACGTCCTGACTTTC.

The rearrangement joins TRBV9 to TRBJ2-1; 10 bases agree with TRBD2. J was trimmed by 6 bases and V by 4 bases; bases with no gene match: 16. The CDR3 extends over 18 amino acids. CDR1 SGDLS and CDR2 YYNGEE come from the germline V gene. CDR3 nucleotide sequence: TGTGCCAGCAGCAAGACCACAGGCACAGCGGGAGGGCTCAATGAGCAGTTCTTC. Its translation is CASSKTTGTAGGLNEQFF.

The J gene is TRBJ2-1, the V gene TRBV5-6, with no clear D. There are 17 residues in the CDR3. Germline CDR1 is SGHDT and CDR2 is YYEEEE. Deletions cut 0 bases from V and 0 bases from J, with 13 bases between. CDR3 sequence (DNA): TGTGCCAGCAGCTTGGCCTTGCGACCAAGCTCCTACAATGAGCAGTTCTTC. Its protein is CASSLALRPSSYNEQFF.

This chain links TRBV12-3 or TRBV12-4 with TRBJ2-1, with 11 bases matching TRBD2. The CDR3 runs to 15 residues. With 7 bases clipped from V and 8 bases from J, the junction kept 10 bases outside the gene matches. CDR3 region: CASIHSGRASYEQFF. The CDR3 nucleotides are TGTGCCAGCATTCATAGCGGGAGGGCATCGTATGAGCAGTTCTTC.

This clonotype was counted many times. CDR3 in amino acids: CASSIDWRSNQPQHF. The CDR3 DNA sequence: TGTGCCAGTAGTATAGATTGGAGAAGCAATCAGCCCCAGCATTTT. The chain carries TRBV19 and TRBJ1-5; no definite D call. Trimming left V 0 bases short and J 1 base short, with 7 bases between. The V gene's germline CDR1 is LNHDA and CDR2 SQIVND (reference sequence). The CDR3 is made up of 15 amino acids.

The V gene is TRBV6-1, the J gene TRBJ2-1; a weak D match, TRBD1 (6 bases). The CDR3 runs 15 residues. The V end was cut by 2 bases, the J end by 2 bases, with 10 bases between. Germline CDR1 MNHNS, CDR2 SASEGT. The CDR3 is CASSEYEGAYNEQFF. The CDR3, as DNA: TGTGCCAGCAGTGAATACGAGGGGGCCTACAATGAGCAGTTCTTC.